This TCR beta chain came from a study of blood T cells in healthy people across ages. For the second PCR, which ran for about 7 to 11 cycles, a sample-barcoded 5' primer and a J-beta primer mix were used. Every individual sample yielded 2.5 million or more paired-end reads (each containing CDR3). A single record per CDR3 protein comes from TCRdb applying MiXCR to the 5' RACE reads. The table lists 890,000 or so distinct CDR3 sequences, around two thirds of them singletons. The CDR3 runs 13 residues. Deletions cut 2 bases from V and 0 bases from J, with 5 bases between. From germline, CDR1 is SGHAT and CDR2 FQNNGV.

Material for sequencing was blood. The V call is TRBV11-2, the J call TRBJ2-7; unclear D gene. The TCR was taken from a man aged 30 to 45 in good health. The CDR3 DNA follows: TGTGCCAGCAGCTTAAGCAACTCCTACGAGCAGTACTTC. This translates into CASSLSNSYEQYF.